This T cell receptor (beta chain) was recovered during a study of blood T cells in healthy people across ages. The CDR3 runs to 14 residues. CDR1 is SQVTM and CDR2 is ANQGSEA in the germline V gene. With 7 bases clipped from V and 4 bases from J, the junction kept 12 bases outside the gene matches. For the second PCR, which ran for roughly 6 to 12 cycles, a sample-barcoded 5' primer and a J-beta primer mix were used. MiXCR was run by TCRdb on the 5' RACE reads, yielding one entry per CDR3 protein. Among about 1.1 million distinct CDR3 sequences, 35% to 40% were seen once, and the ten largest hold 13%.

The receptor was derived from a young man in good health. The chain employs TRBV29-1 and TRBJ1-2; TRBD1 agrees at 7 bases. The sample was blood. The CDR3 region is CSAISGTEGYGYTF. CDR3 coding DNA: TGCAGCGCCATCTCCGGGACAGAAGGCTATGGCTACACCTTC.